This TCR beta chain was profiled in a study of T-cell reconstitution after alpha-beta-depleted transplantation in children. Findings and caveats of the study: Newly produced T cells mostly accounted for T-cell counts and diversity one year post-transplant.

Unique molecular identifiers were incorporated when the TCRbeta library was constructed. TCRdb processed the PCR reads anew with MiXCR; each CDR3 protein has one entry. The table lists about 470,000 distinct CDR3 sequences, roughly 43% of them singletons. Points on this clonotype: The target antigen is unknown.

Trimming took 0 bases from V and 9 from J; bases not matched to a gene: 11. There are 16 residues in the CDR3. Germline CDR1 reads DFQATT; CDR2 reads SNEGSKA (reference sequence). The sample here was PBMCs, taken before TCRalphabeta/CD19-depleted stem cell transplant. The chain joins TRBV20-1 to TRBJ1-6; 7 bases line up with TRBD1. This clonotype was sampled from a girl aged 2 to 10 with aplastic anemia, due to receive a stem cell transplant. Here the CDR3 DNA reads TGCAGTGCTAGAGATCCGCGACAGGGAGATCGTTCACCCCTCCACTTT. This encodes CSARDPRQGDRSPLHF.